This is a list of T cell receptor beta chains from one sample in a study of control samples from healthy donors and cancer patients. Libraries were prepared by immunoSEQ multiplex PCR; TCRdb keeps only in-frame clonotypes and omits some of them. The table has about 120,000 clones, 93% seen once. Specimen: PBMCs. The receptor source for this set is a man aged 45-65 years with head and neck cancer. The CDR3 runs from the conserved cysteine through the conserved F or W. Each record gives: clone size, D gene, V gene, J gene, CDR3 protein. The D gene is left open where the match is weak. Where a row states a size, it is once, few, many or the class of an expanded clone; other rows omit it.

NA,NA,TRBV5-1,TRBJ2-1,CASSGFYNEQFF
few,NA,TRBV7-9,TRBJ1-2,CASSERGGYGYTF
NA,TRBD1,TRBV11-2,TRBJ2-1,CASSLEGQGAYNEQFF
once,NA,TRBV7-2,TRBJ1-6,CASSTNDPPLHF
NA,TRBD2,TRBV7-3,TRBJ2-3,CASSWTSSSTDTQYF
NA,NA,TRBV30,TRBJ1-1,CAWSGTPGGGIEAFF
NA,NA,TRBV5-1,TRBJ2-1,CASKGSVSYNEQFF
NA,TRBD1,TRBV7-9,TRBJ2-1,CASSRTGANEQFF
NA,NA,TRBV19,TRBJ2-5,CASSIQGYQQETQYF
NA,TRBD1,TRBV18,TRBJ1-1,CASSPFPGQGTPEAFF
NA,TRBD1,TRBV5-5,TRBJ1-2,CASSPEWDREDYGYTF
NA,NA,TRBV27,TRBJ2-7,CASHSVGLGRSYEQYF
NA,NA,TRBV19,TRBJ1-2,CASISPGFGYGYTF
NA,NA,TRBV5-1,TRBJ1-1,CASSLWRRNTEAFF
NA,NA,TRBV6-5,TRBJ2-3,CASSRGISDTQYF
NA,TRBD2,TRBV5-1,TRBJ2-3,CASSYPGGPRDTQYF
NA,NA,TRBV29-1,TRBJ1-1,CSAPGRGNTEAFF
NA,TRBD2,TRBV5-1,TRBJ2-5,CASSSGLADPETQYF
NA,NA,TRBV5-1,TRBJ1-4,CASSLEGFEKLFF
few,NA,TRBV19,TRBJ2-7,CASSIQESYEQYF
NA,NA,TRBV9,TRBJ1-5,CASSVDGNQPQHF
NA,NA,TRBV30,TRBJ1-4,CAWRRGNTGNEKLFF
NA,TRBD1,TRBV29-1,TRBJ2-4,CSVRRTGGRENIQYF
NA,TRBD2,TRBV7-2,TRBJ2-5,CASSFPSGGTLQETQYF
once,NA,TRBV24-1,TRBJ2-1,CATSDFRDEQFF
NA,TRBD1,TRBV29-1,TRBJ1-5,CSVNDRGGNQPQHF
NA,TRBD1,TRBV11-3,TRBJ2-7,CASRLRIDRGVPYEQYF
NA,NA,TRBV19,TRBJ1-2,CASSPPGGLEGYTF
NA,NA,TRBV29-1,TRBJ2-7,CSVEDRARVGEQYF
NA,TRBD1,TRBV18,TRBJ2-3,CASSPLTGGVDTQYF
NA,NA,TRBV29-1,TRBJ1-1,CSAQGGGDTEAFF
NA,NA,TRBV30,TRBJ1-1,CAWSSGRGRTEAFF
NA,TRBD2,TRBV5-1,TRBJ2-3,CASSLFGGTSTDTQYF
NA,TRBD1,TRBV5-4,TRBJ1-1,CASSSDRGLNTEAFF
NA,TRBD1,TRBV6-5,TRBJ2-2,CASSYEDRGGTGELFF
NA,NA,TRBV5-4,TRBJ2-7,CASSLEAFSYEQYF
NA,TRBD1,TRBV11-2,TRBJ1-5,CASSLEATGVQPQHF
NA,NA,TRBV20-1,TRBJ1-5,CSARNGQPQHF
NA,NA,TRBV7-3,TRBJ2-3,CASSEGHTDTQYF
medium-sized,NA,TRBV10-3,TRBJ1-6,CAIRVSGNNSPLHF
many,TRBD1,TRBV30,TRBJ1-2,CAWSAKTGWNGYTF
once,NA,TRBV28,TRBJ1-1,CASSLVYSGFMNTEAFF
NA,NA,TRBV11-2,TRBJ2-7,CASSLEVDRDEQYF
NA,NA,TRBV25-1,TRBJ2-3,CASSEPGTDTQYF
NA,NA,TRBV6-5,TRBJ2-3,CASSYGGAAPTDTQYF
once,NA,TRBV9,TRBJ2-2,CASSVEEGTGELFF
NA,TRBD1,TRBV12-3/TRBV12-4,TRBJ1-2,CASSPTGFYGYTF
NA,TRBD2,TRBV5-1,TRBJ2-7,CASSYRQGGYSGGRYEQYF
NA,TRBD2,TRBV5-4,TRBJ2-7,CASSLGVGGAIEQYF
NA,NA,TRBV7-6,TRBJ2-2,CASSHIGGNTGELFF
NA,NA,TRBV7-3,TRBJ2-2,CASSPQPRQNTGELFF
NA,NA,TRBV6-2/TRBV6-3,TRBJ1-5,CASSQGGSPQHF
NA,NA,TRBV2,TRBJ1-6,CASTGTWDSPLHF
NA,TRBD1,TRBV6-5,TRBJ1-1,CASSFRTGGNGAEAFF